Each of the 17 T cell receptor beta chains below was sequenced from the same sample in a study of shared clonotypes between healthy human individuals. The assay was immunoSEQ multiplex PCR, and TCRdb's table has in-frame clones only and misses some. This table has under 550,000 clones, about 95% appearing once. Sequencing was done on a sample of naive CD4+ T cells sorted from blood. Subset of the sample: CD45RA+ positively selected. Receptors were obtained from a woman aged 25 to 39 in good health.

V and J are TRBV4-1 and TRBJ1-3; D gene uncertain. Germline-derived CDR1 and CDR2 are MGHRA and YSYEKL. V lost 2 bases and J lost 0, with 8 bases in between. CDR3 length equals 15 residues. DNA for the CDR3: TGCGCCAGCAGCCAATTAGGTAGCTCTGGAAACACCATATATTTT. Protein: CASSQLGSSGNTIYF.

In regard to this clone: The junction and the germline gene differ at one end; a read error may be behind it. This chain connects TRBV6-6 to TRBJ1-1, with D possibly TRBD1 on 5 matching bases. This CDR3 spans 13 amino acids. CDR1 is MNHNY, CDR2 SVGAGI, per germline (reference sequence). This CDR3 is CASARAGLGTPNF. The CDR3 region has the DNA TGTGCCAGCGCCAGGGCCGGGCTCGGGACGCCTAACTTT.

The chain recombines TRBV28 with TRBJ1-1; 8 bases are shared with TRBD1. The CDR3 has 15 residues. J gave up 8 bases and V 5 bases, and 13 bases lay outside the gene matches. Germline CDR1 is MDHEN and CDR2 is SYDVKM. The CDR3 spells CASSHPSPQGAEAFF. The CDR3 DNA reads TGTGCCAGCAGTCACCCCTCCCCCCAGGGGGCGGAAGCTTTCTTT.

The CDR3 DNA reads as TGTGCCAGCAGCCCCCAAGGACCTAGCACAGATACGCAGTATTTT. This encodes CASSPQGPSTDTQYF. The chain joins TRBV11-1 to TRBJ2-3; no clear D gene. Trimming shortened V by 5 bases and J by 0 bases, and 12 bases separated the two germline ends. CDR3 length: 15 amino acids. The germline V gene encodes CDR1 SGHAT and CDR2 FQDESV (reference sequence). Combining the CDR3 with reference TRBV11-1 and TRBJ2-3 gives the whole variable domain EAEVAQSPRYKITEKSQAVAFWCDPISGHATLYWYRQILGQGPELLVQFQDESVVDDSQLPKDRFSAERLKGVDSTLKIQPAELGDSAMYLCASSPQGPSTDTQYFGPGTRLTVL.

Only one count was recorded for this clone. This chain joins TRBV6-5 and TRBJ2-7, with 7 bases matching TRBD1. Germline values: CDR1 MNHEY, CDR2 SVGAGI. J was trimmed by 2 bases and V by 5 bases; bases with no gene match: 3. The CDR3 runs to 13 residues. CDR3 loop: CASSRDSTYEQYF. The CDR3 nucleotides are TGTGCCAGCAGTCGGGACAGCACCTACGAGCAGTACTTC.

The chain uses TRBV4-1 and TRBJ2-3, with D unclear. The germline gives CDR1 MGHRA, CDR2 YSYEKL. V lost 1 base and J 0 bases, leaving 8 bases between the germline ends. The CDR3 contains 15 residues. CDR3 sequence reads: CASSQGVLSTDTQYF. The CDR3 DNA is TGCGCCAGCAGCCAAGGGGTACTAAGCACAGATACGCAGTATTTT.

The chain links TRBV7-9 to TRBJ2-7, with a tentative D call TRBD1 (6 bases). From germline, CDR1 is SEHNR and CDR2 FQNEAQ (reference sequence). The V and J ends lost 5 bases and 3 bases respectively, with 14 bases between them. The CDR3 length is 14 residues. The CDR3 reads CASSLHGDNYEQYF. In nucleotides, the CDR3 is TGTGCCAGCAGCCTACACGGGGACAACTACGAGCAGTACTTC.

The chain links TRBV11-2 to TRBJ2-3; 10 bases line up with TRBD2. CDR3 size: 14 residues. V lost 6 bases to trimming and J lost 0 bases; unmatched junction nucleotides: 0. Looked up from germline, CDR1 is SGHAT and CDR2 is FQNNGV. The CDR3 is CASRGLASTDTQYF. In DNA form, the CDR3 reads TGTGCCAGCAGGGGACTAGCGAGCACAGATACGCAGTATTTT. Supplemented by reference TRBV11-2 and TRBJ2-3, the full variable domain reads EAGVAQSPRYKIIEKRQSVAFWCNPISGHATLYWYQQILGQGPKLLIQFQNNGVVDDSQLPKDRFSAERLKGVDSTLKIQPAKLEDSAVYLCASRGLASTDTQYFGPGTRLTVL.

The sample holds one count of this clone. The V gene is TRBV6-1, the J gene TRBJ1-3; perhaps TRBD1 as D (5 bases). Per the germline V gene, CDR1 is MNHNS and CDR2 is SASEGT. Trimming pared 2 bases from V and 1 base from J, leaving 15 bases between. CDR3 size: 17 residues. The CDR3 spells CASSEQPPTGSGNTIYF. The CDR3 bases are TGTGCCAGCAGTGAACAACCCCCTACAGGATCTGGAAACACCATATATTTT.

The chain is built from TRBV19 and TRBJ2-7, with TRBD1 as a possible D gene (5 bases). The CDR3 has 14 amino acids. V lost 6 bases, J lost 2 bases, and 14 bases lay in between. Germline CDR1 reads LNHDA; CDR2 reads SQIVND (reference sequence). The CDR3 sequence: CASSRQYSPYEQYF. The DNA of the CDR3 is TGTGCCAGTAGCCGACAGTACTCCCCCTACGAGCAGTACTTC.

This rearrangement joins TRBV30 to TRBJ1-5; D may be TRBD1 (5 bases). V lost 1 base, J lost 1 base, and 5 bases lay in between. There are 13 residues in the CDR3. Germline V gives CDR1 GTSNPN, CDR2 SVGIG (reference sequence). The DNA of the CDR3 is TGTGCCTGGAGTGGGGGGAGCAATCAGCCCCAGCATTTT. Its protein is CAWSGGSNQPQHF. Complete variable domain (other parts from reference TRBV30 and TRBJ1-5): SQTIHQWPATLVQPVGSPLSLECTVEGTSNPNLYWYRQAAGRGLQLLFYSVGIGQISSEVPQNLSASRPQDRQFILSSKKLLLSDSGFYLCAWSGGSNQPQHFGDGTRLSIL.

Details on this clone: This same CDR3 is encoded by further DNA sequences in the sample. The rearrangement links TRBV28 to TRBJ2-1; 7 nucleotides agree with TRBD2. CDR3 size: 15 residues. Per germline, CDR1 MDHEN and CDR2 SYDVKM. J lost 3 bases, V lost 3 bases, and 5 bases had no gene match. The CDR3 DNA is TGTGCCAGCAGTTTCAGTAGCGGGCGCTACAATGAGCAGTTCTTC. Its protein is CASSFSSGRYNEQFF.

The rearrangement uses TRBV4-1 and TRBJ2-5; D is perhaps TRBD1 or TRBD2 (5 bases each). V lost 4 bases and J lost 6, with 18 bases in between. Germline V gene lookup returns CDR1 MGHRA and CDR2 YSYEKL. The CDR3 has 15 amino acids. CDR3 bases: TGCGCCAGCAGCCCTCGAGGGGACCCTGGTAAGACCCAGTACTTC. Its translation: CASSPRGDPGKTQYF.

The count of this clone is one. The chain employs TRBV13 and TRBJ1-2; the D gene is possibly TRBD1 (5 bases). Germline CDR1 and CDR2: PRHDT and FYEKMQ (reference sequence). Trimming took 5 bases from V and 0 from J, leaving 13 bases between them. This CDR3 has 15 amino acids. CDR3 amino acids: CASSTTGEANYGYTF. The CDR3 nucleotides read TGTGCCAGCAGCACCACAGGCGAAGCTAACTATGGCTACACCTTC.

This sequence joins TRBV4-1 and TRBJ2-5; TRBD2 matches 12 bases. Germline V lookup: CDR1 MGHRA, CDR2 YSYEKL. The CDR3 is 16 residues long. V lost 4 bases, J lost 4 bases, and 7 bases stayed unmatched. Here the CDR3 DNA reads TGCGCCAGCAGCCCGACTAGCGGGAGAGGGTTAGAGACCCAGTACTTC. Translated: CASSPTSGRGLETQYF.

A note on this clone: Other DNA sequences from this sample encode an identical CDR3 as well. The CDR3 region is CASSLYGQPQHF. In DNA form, the CDR3 reads TGTGCCAGCAGTTTGTATGGCCAGCCCCAGCATTTT. The rearrangement uses TRBV28 and TRBJ1-5; D unresolved. The V end was cut by 3 bases, the J end by 7 bases, with 7 bases between. Germline-derived CDR1 and CDR2 are MDHEN and SYDVKM. The CDR3 is made up of 12 amino acids.

The V and J genes are TRBV11-2 and TRBJ2-3; D ambiguous. In germline, CDR1 is SGHAT, CDR2 FQNNGV. The germline V and J ends were trimmed by 7 bases and 1 base, with 6 bases remaining between them. The CDR3 has 12 residues. The CDR3 coding sequence is TGTGCCAGCACCCTGGGCACAGATACGCAGTATTTT. Translated, it gives CASTLGTDTQYF.